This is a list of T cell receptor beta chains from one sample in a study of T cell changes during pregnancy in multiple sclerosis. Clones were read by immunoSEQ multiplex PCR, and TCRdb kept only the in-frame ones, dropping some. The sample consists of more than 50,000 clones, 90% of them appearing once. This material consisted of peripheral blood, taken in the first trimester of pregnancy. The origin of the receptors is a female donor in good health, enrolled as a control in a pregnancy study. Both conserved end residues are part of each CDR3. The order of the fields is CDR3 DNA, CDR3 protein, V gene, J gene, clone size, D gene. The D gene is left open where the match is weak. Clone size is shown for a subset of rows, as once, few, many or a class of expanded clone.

TGTGCCAGCAGCTTAGGCGGGTTAGAGGGGGCCCAGTACTTC,CASSLGGLEGAQYF,TRBV7-8,TRBJ2-5,.,.
TGCGCCAGCAGCTTGGTGGGACAGGGCCTCTATGGCTACACCTTC,CASSLVGQGLYGYTF,TRBV5-1,TRBJ1-2,.,TRBD1
TGCAGCACCAGGGGACTAGCCCCCGGGGAGCTGTTTTTT,CSTRGLAPGELFF,TRBV29-1,TRBJ2-2,.,TRBD2
TGTGCCAGCAGTGAGGGCAGGGAATCCTATGGCTACACCTTC,CASSEGRESYGYTF,TRBV6-1,TRBJ1-2,.,.
TGTGCCAGCAGTTTAAGGCGGGGGGCAGGGAATGAGCAGTTCTTC,CASSLRRGAGNEQFF,TRBV27,TRBJ2-1,.,TRBD2
TGCGCCAGCAGTCTACAGGGATACACTGAAGCTTTCTTT,CASSLQGYTEAFF,TRBV7-9,TRBJ1-1,.,.
TGTGCCAGCTCACCAAGGCAGCGGGAGAATGGAGATACGCAGTATTTT,CASSPRQRENGDTQYF,TRBV18,TRBJ2-3,.,TRBD2
TGTGCCAGCAGCCAAGGGGGACTAGCGGGAGCCTACGAGCAGTACTTC,CASSQGGLAGAYEQYF,TRBV4-2,TRBJ2-7,.,TRBD2
TGTGCCAGCTCACCACGTACATACCCGATGGCCCGCAACACCGGGGAGCTGTTTTTT,CASSPRTYPMARNTGELFF,TRBV18,TRBJ2-2,.,.
TGTGCCAGCGGGACTAGCGGGGGGGCTTATGAGCAGTTCTTC,CASGTSGGAYEQFF,TRBV6-6,TRBJ2-1,.,TRBD2
TGTGCCAGCAGTGAGGGGAGACAGGGAAAATACGAGCAGTACTTC,CASSEGRQGKYEQYF,TRBV6-1,TRBJ2-7,.,TRBD1
TGTGCCAGCAGTCCTCCGGTAGGAGGAACCGGGGAGCTGTTTTTT,CASSPPVGGTGELFF,TRBV5-4,TRBJ2-2,.,.
TGTGCCAGCAGCTTAGAACAGGGCAAGACGCATGGCTACACCTTC,CASSLEQGKTHGYTF,TRBV11-1,TRBJ1-2,.,.
TGTGCCAGCAGTGACCGACGACAGGGGGGTATTGAAGCTTTCTTT,CASSDRRQGGIEAFF,TRBV6-6,TRBJ1-1,.,TRBD1
TGTGCAAGTCGCTTAGTTGGGGCCCTCCCTTACTATGGCTACACCTTC,CASRLVGALPYYGYTF,TRBV12-2,TRBJ1-2,.,.
TGTGCCAGCAGTTTACCACCTAAGAGGAACCAGCATTTT,CASSLPPKRNQHF,TRBV27,TRBJ1-5,.,.
TGTGCCAGCAGCTTGGGGGACAGGGGGCTTAACACTGAAGCTTTCTTT,CASSLGDRGLNTEAFF,TRBV5-8,TRBJ1-1,.,TRBD1
TGTGCCAGCAGCTTATGGAGTAACTATGGCTACACCTTC,CASSLWSNYGYTF,TRBV7-9,TRBJ1-2,once,.
TGCGCCAGCAGCTTGGGAGCGCGACAGCAATCTTACGAGCAGTACTTC,CASSLGARQQSYEQYF,TRBV5-1,TRBJ2-7,.,.
TGTGCCAGCAGACCGGGACAGGGTATGGTGGCCACTGAAGCTTTCTTT,CASRPGQGMVATEAFF,TRBV9,TRBJ1-1,few,TRBD1
TGTGCCAGCAGCCAAGATGAGGGGGCCATAGCCAAAAACATTCAGTACTTC,CASSQDEGAIAKNIQYF,TRBV4-2,TRBJ2-4,.,TRBD1
TGCGCCAGCAGCCCCATTGGGGTTAGCGGGAGCGGGGGCACAGATACGCAGTATTTT,CASSPIGVSGSGGTDTQYF,TRBV4-3,TRBJ2-3,.,TRBD2
TGTGCCAGCAGTATGGGGGGGGCGAGCAATCAGCCCCAGCATTTT,CASSMGGASNQPQHF,TRBV5-4,TRBJ1-5,.,.
TGTGCCAGCAGCTTCGACAGGGGCTCCAAGGCCCACTTT,CASSFDRGSKAHF,TRBV7-2,TRBJ1-6,once,TRBD1
TGTGCCAGCAGCTTAAACCCCCAGGGCGAATCACCCCTCCACTTT,CASSLNPQGESPLHF,TRBV11-2,TRBJ1-6,.,.
TGTGCCAGCAGCGTCAGCGCAGATACGCAGTATTTT,CASSVSADTQYF,TRBV9,TRBJ2-3,.,.
TGTGCCAGCAGCGTAGTAGGACAGGGCTATGGCTACACCTTC,CASSVVGQGYGYTF,TRBV9,TRBJ1-2,.,TRBD1
TGTGCCGTCTCCTGGGCGGGGAACACTGAAGCTTTCTTT,CAVSWAGNTEAFF,TRBV10-3,TRBJ1-1,.,.